What follows are 11 T cell receptor beta chains derived from one specimen sequenced in a study of OX40 agonist ivuxolimab in advanced cancers. Profiled with immunoSEQ multiplex PCR; TCRdb holds only in-frame clones, not every one. The data hold approximately 58,000 clones, with 70% to 80% observed a single time. The sample in question was CD4+ or CD8+ T cells sorted from blood, obtained in a trial of the OX40 agonist ivuxolimab. Receptor source: an adult with an advanced solid tumor such as melanoma, head and neck, liver or kidney cancer.

The rearrangement uses TRBV18 and TRBJ1-2; the D is unclear. Trimming removed 3 bases from V and 6 bases from J, with 8 bases in between. The CDR3 length is 12 residues. CDR1 KGHSH and CDR2 LQKENI come from the germline V gene. The CDR3 nucleotides are TGTGCCAGCTCACCTGTAGAGGATGGCTACACCTTC. Translated: CASSPVEDGYTF.

The rearrangement uses TRBV5-1 and TRBJ2-5; D is unresolved. V gave up 3 bases and J gave up 2 bases, with 11 bases separating them. The CDR3 is 14 amino acids. CDR1 is SGHRS, CDR2 YFSETQ, per germline. The chain's CDR3 is CASSWSTIQETQYF. The CDR3 DNA is TGCGCCAGCAGCTGGAGCACAATACAAGAGACCCAGTACTTC.

The rearrangement links TRBV5-1 to TRBJ2-5, with 9 bases lining up with TRBD1. V lost 2 bases to trimming and J lost 1 base; unmatched junction nucleotides: 6. Per the germline V gene, CDR1 is SGHRS and CDR2 is YFSETQ. This CDR3 contains 16 residues. CDR3 sequence (DNA): TGCGCCAGCAGCTTAAAGCCGGGACAGGGCCAAGAGACCCAGTACTTC. It specifies CASSLKPGQGQETQYF.

The J gene is TRBJ2-7, the V gene TRBV6-1, with D perhaps being TRBD1 or TRBD2 (5 bases each). The CDR3 is 16 amino acids. Trimming took 4 bases from V and 0 from J, leaving 16 bases between them. In germline, CDR1 is MNHNS, CDR2 SASEGT. The CDR3 region is CASSVYSGTGSYEQYF. The CDR3 DNA sequence: TGTGCCAGCAGTGTCTATTCCGGGACGGGCTCCTACGAGCAGTACTTC.

This chain joins TRBV5-1 and TRBJ2-3, with 9 bases aligning to TRBD1. V shed 3 bases and J 3 bases; nucleotides not matched to a gene: 2. Germline CDR1 reads SGHRS; CDR2 reads YFSETQ. The CDR3 length is 14 residues. CDR3 region: CASSSGQGTDTQYF. DNA of the CDR3: TGCGCCAGCAGCTCAGGACAGGGGACAGATACGCAGTATTTT.

This chain links TRBV5-1 with TRBJ2-1, with 7 positions matching TRBD1. J gave up 2 bases and V 3 bases, and 5 bases lay outside the gene matches. From germline, CDR1 is SGHRS and CDR2 YFSETQ. CDR3 length: 15 residues. Written as DNA, the CDR3 is TGCGCCAGCAGCTCCGGGACAGACACCTACAATGAGCAGTTCTTC. It codes for CASSSGTDTYNEQFF. The full variable domain, with the rest looked up from reference TRBV5-1 and TRBJ2-1, is KAGVTQTPRYLIKTRGQQVTLSCSPISGHRSVSWYQQTPGQGLQFLFEYFSETQRNKGNFPGRFSGRQFSNSRSEMNVSTLELGDSALYLCASSSGTDTYNEQFFGPGTRLTVL.

This chain connects TRBV6-1 to TRBJ1-4; tentative D call: TRBD1 (5 bases). Germline V gives CDR1 MNHNS, CDR2 SASEGT. The V and J ends lost 2 bases and 8 bases respectively, with 12 bases between them. The CDR3 length is 14 residues. CDR3 loop: CASSENPGREKLFF. The CDR3 DNA reads as TGTGCCAGCAGTGAAAATCCGGGGCGGGAAAAACTGTTTTTT.

J is TRBJ2-7 and V is TRBV11-2; the D gene is possibly TRBD1 (6 bases). V was cut by 5 bases and J by 1 base, with 18 bases left in between. The CDR3 has 16 amino acids. The germline CDR1 and CDR2 sequences are SGHAT and FQNNGV. The CDR3 region is CASSPTGYIRSYEQYF. Written as DNA, the CDR3 is TGTGCCAGCAGCCCCACAGGGTACATAAGGTCCTACGAGCAGTACTTC.

The CDR3 region is CASSLTSGGAGETQYF. CDR3 in DNA: TGCGCCAGCAGCCTGACTAGCGGGGGAGCGGGAGAGACCCAGTACTTC. The rearrangement links TRBV5-1 to TRBJ2-5, with TRBD2 identical over 12 bases. V trimming: 4 bases; J trimming: 4 bases; junction bases outside the gene matches: 8. Looked up from germline, CDR1 is SGHRS and CDR2 is YFSETQ. The CDR3 loop spans 16 amino acids.

The CDR3 here is CASSSSRGGTYNEQFF. CDR3 sequence (DNA): TGTGCCAGCAGCTCCTCCCGAGGGGGGACCTACAATGAGCAGTTCTTC. The rearrangement uses TRBV11-3 and TRBJ2-1; D might be TRBD1 or TRBD2, each matching 6 bases. Germline loops: CDR1 SGHNT, CDR2 YENEEA. V was clipped by 4 bases and J by 2 bases, with 15 bases between them. The CDR3 totals 16 residues.

This chain uses TRBV11-3 with TRBJ2-1; 7 nucleotides align to TRBD1. This CDR3 has 13 residues. Germline V gene data show CDR1 as SGHNT and CDR2 as YENEEA. V dropped 5 bases and J dropped 7; count of bases not matched to a gene: 5. The CDR3 region is CASSMTGINEQFF. The CDR3 DNA reads TGTGCCAGCAGCATGACAGGGATAAATGAGCAGTTCTTC.